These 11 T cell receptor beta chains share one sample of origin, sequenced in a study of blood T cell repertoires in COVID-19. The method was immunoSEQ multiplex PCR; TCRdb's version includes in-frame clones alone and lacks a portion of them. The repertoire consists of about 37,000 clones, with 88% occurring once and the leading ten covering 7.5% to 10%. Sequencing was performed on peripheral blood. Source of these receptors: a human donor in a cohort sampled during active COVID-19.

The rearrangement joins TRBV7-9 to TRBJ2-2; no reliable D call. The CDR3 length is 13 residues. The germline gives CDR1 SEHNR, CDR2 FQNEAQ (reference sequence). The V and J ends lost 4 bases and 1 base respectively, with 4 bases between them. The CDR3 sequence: CASSSENTGELFF. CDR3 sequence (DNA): TGTGCCAGCAGCTCAGAGAACACCGGGGAGCTGTTTTTT.

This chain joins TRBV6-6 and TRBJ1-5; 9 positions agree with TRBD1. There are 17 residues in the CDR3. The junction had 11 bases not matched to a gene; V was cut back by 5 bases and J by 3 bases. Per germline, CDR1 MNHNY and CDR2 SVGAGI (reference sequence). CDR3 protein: CASSHKTGTGHNQPQHF. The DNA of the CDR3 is TGTGCCAGCAGTCACAAAACCGGGACAGGGCACAATCAGCCCCAGCATTTT.

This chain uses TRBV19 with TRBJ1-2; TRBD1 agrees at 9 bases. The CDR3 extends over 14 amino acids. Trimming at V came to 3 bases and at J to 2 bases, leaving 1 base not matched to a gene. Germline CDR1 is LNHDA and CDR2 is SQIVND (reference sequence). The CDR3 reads CASSMGQGNYGYTF. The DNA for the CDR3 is TGTGCCAGTAGTATGGGACAGGGCAACTATGGCTACACCTTC.

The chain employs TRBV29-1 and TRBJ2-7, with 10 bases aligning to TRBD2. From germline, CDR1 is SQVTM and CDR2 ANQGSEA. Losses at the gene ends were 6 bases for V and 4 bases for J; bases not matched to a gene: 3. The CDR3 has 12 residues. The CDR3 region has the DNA TGCAGCGTAACTAGCGGGGTGTACGAGCAGTACTTC. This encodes CSVTSGVYEQYF.

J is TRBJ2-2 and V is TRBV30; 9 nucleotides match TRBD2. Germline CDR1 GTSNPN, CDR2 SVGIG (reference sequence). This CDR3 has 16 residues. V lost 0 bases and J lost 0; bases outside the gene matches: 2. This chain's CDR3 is CAWSVAGGTNTGELFF. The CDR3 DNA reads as TGTGCCTGGAGTGTGGCGGGGGGGACGAACACCGGGGAGCTGTTTTTT.

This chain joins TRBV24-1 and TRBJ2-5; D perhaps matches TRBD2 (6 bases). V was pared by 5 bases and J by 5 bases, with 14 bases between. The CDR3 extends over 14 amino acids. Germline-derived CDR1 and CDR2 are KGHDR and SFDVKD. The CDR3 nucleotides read TGTGCCACCAGTGCCCGAGGAGGGGTCGAGACCCAGTACTTC. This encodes CATSARGGVETQYF.

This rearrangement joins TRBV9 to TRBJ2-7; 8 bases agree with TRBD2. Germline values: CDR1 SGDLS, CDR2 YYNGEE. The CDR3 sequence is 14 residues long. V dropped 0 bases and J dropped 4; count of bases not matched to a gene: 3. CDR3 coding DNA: TGTGCCAGCAGCGTAGAATTAGCGGGGTACGAGCAGTACTTC. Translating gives CASSVELAGYEQYF. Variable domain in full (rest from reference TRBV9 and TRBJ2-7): DSGVTQTPKHLITATGQRVTLRCSPRSGDLSVYWYQQSLDQGLQFLIQYYNGEERAKGNILERFSAQQFPDLHSELNLSSLELGDSALYFCASSVELAGYEQYFGPGTRLTVT.

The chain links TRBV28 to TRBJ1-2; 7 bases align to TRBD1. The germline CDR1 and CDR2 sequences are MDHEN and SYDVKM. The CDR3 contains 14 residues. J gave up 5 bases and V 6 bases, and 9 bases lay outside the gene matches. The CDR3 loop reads CASRSTGNIYGYTF. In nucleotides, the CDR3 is TGTGCCAGCAGATCGACAGGGAACATTTATGGCTACACCTTC.

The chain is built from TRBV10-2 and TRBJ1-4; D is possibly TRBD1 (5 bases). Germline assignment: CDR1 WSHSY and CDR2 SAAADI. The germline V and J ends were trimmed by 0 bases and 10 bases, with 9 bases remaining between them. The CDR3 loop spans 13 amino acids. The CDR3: CASSESSGLKLFF. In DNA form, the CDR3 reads TGCGCCAGCAGTGAGTCGTCAGGGCTAAAACTGTTTTTT.

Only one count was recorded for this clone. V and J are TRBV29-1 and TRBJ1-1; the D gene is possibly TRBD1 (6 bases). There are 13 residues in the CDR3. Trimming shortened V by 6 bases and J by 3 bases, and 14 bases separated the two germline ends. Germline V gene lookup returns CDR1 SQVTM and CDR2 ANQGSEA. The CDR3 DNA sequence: TGCAGCGTGAAGTACAGGGTTGACACTGAAGCTTTCTTT. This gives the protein CSVKYRVDTEAFF.

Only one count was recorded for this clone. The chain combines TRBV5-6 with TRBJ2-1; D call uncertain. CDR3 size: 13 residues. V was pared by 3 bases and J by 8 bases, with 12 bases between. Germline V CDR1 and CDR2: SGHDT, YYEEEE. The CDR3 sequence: CASSSAYGYEQFF. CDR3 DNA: TGTGCCAGCAGCTCCGCATACGGGTATGAGCAGTTCTTC.